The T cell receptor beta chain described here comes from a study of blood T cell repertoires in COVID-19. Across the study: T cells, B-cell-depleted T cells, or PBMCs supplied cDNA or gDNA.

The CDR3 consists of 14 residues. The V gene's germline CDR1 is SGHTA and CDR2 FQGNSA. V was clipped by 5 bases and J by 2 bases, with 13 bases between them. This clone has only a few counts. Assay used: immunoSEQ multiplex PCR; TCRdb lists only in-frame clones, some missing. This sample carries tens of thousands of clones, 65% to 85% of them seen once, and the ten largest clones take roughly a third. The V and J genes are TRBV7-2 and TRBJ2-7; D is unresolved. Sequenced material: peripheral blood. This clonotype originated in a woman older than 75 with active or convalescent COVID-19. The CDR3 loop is CASSSSSGPYEQYF. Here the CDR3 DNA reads TGTGCCAGCAGCAGTAGTTCTGGTCCCTACGAGCAGTACTTC.